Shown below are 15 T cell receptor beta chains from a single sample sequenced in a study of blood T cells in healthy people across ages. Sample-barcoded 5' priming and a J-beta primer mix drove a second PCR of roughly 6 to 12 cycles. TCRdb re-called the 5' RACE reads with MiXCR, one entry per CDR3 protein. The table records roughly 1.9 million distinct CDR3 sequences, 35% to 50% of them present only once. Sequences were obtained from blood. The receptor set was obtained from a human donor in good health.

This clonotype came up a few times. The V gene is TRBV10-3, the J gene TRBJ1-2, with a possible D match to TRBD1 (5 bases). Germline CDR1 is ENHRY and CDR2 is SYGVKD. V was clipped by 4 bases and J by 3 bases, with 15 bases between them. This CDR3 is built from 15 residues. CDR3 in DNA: TGTGCCATCAGTGTTTCTCCCGGGACGGACTATGGCTACACCTTC. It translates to CAISVSPGTDYGYTF.

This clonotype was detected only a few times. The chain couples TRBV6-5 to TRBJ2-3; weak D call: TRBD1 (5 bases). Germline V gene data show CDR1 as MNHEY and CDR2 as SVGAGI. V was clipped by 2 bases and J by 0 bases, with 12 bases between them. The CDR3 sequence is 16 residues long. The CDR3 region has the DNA TGTGCCAGCAGTTACCGTAGACAGTGGAGCACAGATACGCAGTATTTT. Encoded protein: CASSYRRQWSTDTQYF.

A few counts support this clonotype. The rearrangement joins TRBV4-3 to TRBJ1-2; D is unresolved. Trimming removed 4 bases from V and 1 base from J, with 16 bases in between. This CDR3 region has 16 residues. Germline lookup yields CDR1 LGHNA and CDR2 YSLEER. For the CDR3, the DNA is TGCGCCAGCAGCCCAAGATCCGAGGGCGTTAACTATGGCTACACCTTC. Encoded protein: CASSPRSEGVNYGYTF.

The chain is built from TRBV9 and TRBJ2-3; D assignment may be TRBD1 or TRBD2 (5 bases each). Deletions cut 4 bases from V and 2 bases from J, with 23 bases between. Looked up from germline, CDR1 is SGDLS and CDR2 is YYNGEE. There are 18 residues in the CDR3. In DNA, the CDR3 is TGTGCCAGCAGCTCCCATCGGAGTTTCGGGGCGCTCACAGATACGCAGTATTTT. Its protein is CASSSHRSFGALTDTQYF. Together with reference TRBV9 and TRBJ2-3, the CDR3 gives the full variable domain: DSGVTQTPKHLITATGQRVTLRCSPRSGDLSVYWYQQSLDQGLQFLIQYYNGEERAKGNILERFSAQQFPDLHSELNLSSLELGDSALYFCASSSHRSFGALTDTQYFGPGTRLTVL.

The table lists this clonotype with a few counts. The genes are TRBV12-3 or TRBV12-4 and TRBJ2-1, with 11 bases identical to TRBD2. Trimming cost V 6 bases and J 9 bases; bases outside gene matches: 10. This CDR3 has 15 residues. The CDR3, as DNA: TGTGCCAGCAGCCCCCCTAGCGGGGGGATCGGTGAGCAGTTCTTC. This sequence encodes CASSPPSGGIGEQFF.

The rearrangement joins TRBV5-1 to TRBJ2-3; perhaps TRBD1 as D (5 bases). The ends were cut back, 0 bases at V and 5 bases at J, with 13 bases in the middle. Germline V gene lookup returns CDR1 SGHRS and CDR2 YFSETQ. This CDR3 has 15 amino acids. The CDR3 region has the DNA TGCGCCAGCAGCTTGGCCCGACAGCAAAGAGATACGCAGTATTTT. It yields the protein CASSLARQQRDTQYF.

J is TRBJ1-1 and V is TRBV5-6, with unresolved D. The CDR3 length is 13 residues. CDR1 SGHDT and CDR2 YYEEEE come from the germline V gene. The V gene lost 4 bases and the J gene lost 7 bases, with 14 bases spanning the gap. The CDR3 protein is CASSAGAWVEAFF. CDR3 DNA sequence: TGTGCCAGCAGCGCGGGCGCCTGGGTTGAAGCTTTCTTT.

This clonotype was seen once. CDR3 sequence reads: CASSFEGTSTSYEQYF. CDR3 nucleotide sequence: TGTGCCAGCAGTTTTGAGGGGACTAGTACCTCCTACGAGCAGTACTTC. This chain joins TRBV28 and TRBJ2-7, with TRBD2 matching over 8 bases. The CDR3 extends over 16 amino acids. CDR1 and CDR2 from the germline V gene are MDHEN and SYDVKM. V dropped 3 bases and J dropped 0; count of bases not matched to a gene: 7.

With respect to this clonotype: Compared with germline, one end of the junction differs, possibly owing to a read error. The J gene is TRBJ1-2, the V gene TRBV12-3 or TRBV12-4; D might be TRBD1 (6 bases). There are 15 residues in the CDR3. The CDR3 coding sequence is TGTGCCGGCAGTTCGAACGGACAGACCTCCTATGGCTACACCTTC. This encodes CAGSSNGQTSYGYTF.

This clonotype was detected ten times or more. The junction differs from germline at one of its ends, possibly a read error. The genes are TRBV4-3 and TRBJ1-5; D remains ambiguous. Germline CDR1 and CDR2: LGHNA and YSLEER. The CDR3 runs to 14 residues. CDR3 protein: CASSQDLGNQPQHF. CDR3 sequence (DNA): TGTGCCAGCAGCCAAGATTTAGGCAATCAGCCCCAGCATTTT.

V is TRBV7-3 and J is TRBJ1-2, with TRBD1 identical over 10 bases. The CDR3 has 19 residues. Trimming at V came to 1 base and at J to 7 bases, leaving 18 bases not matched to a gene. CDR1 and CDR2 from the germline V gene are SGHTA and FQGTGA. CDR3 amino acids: CASSLNPGPLTGGRSGYTF. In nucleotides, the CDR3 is TGTGCCAGCAGCTTAAATCCAGGGCCATTGACAGGGGGCCGGAGTGGCTACACCTTC.

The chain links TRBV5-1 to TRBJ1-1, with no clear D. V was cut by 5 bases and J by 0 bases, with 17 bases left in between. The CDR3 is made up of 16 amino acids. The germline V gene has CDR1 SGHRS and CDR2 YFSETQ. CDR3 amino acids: CASRDSPGRLNTEAFF. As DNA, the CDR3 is TGCGCCAGCAGGGACTCTCCCGGACGGTTGAACACTGAAGCTTTCTTT.

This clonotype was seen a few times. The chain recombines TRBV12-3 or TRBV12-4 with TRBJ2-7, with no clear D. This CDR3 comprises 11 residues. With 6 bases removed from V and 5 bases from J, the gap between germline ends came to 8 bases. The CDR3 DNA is TGTGCCAGCAGGAAAAGAAACGAGCAGTACTTC. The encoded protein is CASRKRNEQYF.

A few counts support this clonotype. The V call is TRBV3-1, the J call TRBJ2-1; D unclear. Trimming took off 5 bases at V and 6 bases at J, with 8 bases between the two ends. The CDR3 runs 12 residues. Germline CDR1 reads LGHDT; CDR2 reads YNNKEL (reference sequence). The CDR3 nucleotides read TGTGCCAGCAGCGTCCTAGGCAATGAGCAGTTCTTC. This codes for CASSVLGNEQFF.

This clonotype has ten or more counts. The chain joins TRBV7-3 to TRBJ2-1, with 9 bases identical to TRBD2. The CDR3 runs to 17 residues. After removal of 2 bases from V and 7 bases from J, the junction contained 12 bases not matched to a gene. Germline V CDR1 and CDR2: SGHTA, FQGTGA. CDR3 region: CASSLGLGSGGRNEQFF. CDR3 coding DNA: TGTGCCAGCAGCTTAGGGTTAGGTAGCGGGGGCAGGAATGAGCAGTTCTTC.